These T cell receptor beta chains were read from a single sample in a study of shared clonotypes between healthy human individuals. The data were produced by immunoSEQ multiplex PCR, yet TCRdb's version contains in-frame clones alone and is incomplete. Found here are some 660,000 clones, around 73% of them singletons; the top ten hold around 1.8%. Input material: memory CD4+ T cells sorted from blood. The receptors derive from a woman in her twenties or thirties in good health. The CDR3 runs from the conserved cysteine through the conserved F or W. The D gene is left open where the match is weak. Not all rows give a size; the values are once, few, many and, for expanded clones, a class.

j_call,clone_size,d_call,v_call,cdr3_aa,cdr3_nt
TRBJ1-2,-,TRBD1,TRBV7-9,CASSSGTGGSYGYTF,TGTGCCAGCAGTTCCGGGACAGGGGGTTCCTATGGCTACACCTTC
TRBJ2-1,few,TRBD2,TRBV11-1,CASSSDAPGLAGGRNEQFF,TGTGCCAGCAGCTCTGACGCCCCGGGACTAGCGGGAGGTCGTAATGAGCAGTTCTTC
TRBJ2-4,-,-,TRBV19,CASSITGSAKNIQYF,TGTGCCAGTAGTATAACAGGGTCGGCCAAAAACATTCAGTACTTC
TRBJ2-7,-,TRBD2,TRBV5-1,CASSGTGTSGKYEQYF,TGCGCCAGCAGCGGAACCGGGACTAGCGGGAAATACGAGCAGTACTTC
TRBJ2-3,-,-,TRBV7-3,CASSLTLADTQYF,TGTGCCAGCAGCTTAACTCTCGCAGATACGCAGTATTTT
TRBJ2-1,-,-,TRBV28,CAIRSAIYNEQFF,TGTGCCATTAGGTCTGCGATTTACAATGAGCAGTTCTTC
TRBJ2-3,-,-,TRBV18,CASSQQGGSNTQYF,TGTGCCAGCTCACAACAGGGAGGGAGCAATACGCAGTATTTT
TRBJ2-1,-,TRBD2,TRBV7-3,CASSLIASRTSGKNNEQFF,TGTGCCAGCAGCTTAATTGCCTCCCGAACTAGCGGGAAAAACAATGAGCAGTTCTTC
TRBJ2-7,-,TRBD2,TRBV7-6,CASSAGGYEQYF,TGTGCCAGCAGCGCGGGGGGTTACGAGCAGTACTTC
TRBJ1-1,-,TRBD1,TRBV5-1,CASSVTGVNTEAFF,TGCGCCAGCAGCGTCACAGGGGTGAACACTGAAGCTTTCTTT
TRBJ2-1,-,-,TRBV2,CASIGYNEQFF,TGTGCCAGCATCGGCTACAATGAGCAGTTCTTC
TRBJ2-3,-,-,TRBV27,CASWGTDTQYF,TGTGCCAGCTGGGGGACAGATACGCAGTATTTT
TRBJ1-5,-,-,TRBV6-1,CASRGTNNQPQHF,TGTGCGAGCAGGGGTACGAACAATCAGCCCCAGCATTTT
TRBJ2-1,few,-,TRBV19,CASCLGQGTYNEQFF,TGTGCCAGTTGCCTGGGGCAGGGGACCTACAATGAGCAGTTCTTC
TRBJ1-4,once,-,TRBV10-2,CASRMTRQDEKLFF,TGCGCCAGCAGGATGACACGGCAGGACGAAAAACTGTTTTTT
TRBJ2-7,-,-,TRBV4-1,CASSQFEARTSYSASYEQYF,TGCGCCAGCAGCCAATTTGAAGCCAGGACTTCCTATAGCGCCTCCTACGAGCAGTACTTC
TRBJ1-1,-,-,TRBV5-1,CASSSNTEAFF,TGCGCCAGCAGCTCTAACACTGAAGCTTTCTTT
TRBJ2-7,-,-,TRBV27,CASSRISGRGYEQYF,TGTGCCAGCAGTCGTATTAGCGGTCGGGGGTACGAGCAGTACTTC
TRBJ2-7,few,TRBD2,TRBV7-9,CASSLAGGPTEQYF,TGTGCCAGCAGCTTAGCGGGAGGGCCTACAGAGCAGTACTTC
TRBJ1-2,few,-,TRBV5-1,CASSTSGGAGYGYTF,TGCGCCAGCAGCACCTCAGGTGGGGCGGGCTATGGCTACACCTTC
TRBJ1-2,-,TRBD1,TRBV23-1,CASPEQGEVYGYTF,TGCGCCAGCCCGGAACAGGGGGAGGTCTATGGCTACACCTTC
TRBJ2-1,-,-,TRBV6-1,CASMMGREQFF,TGTGCCAGCATGATGGGGAGGGAGCAGTTCTTC
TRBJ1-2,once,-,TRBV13,CASSLLGFYGYTF,TGTGCCAGCAGCTTATTGGGCTTTTATGGCTACACCTTC
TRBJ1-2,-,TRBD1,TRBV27,CASRQGSHGYTF,TGTGCCAGCCGACAGGGATCTCATGGCTACACCTTC
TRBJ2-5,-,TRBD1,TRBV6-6,CASARQGDRETQYF,TGTGCCAGCGCCCGACAGGGGGACAGGGAGACCCAGTACTTC
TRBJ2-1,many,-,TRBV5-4,CASSHLGLGIGNEQFF,TGTGCCAGCAGCCACCTCGGGTTAGGTATTGGGAATGAGCAGTTCTTC
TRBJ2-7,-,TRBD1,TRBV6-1,CASRTGGAYEQYF,TGTGCCAGCAGGACAGGGGGGGCCTACGAGCAGTACTTC
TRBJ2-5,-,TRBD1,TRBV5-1,CASSPTGGWKTQYF,TGCGCCAGCAGCCCAACAGGGGGCTGGAAGACCCAGTACTTC
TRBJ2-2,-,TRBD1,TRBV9,CASSKGALDTGELFF,TGTGCCAGCAGCAAGGGGGCGCTGGACACCGGGGAGCTGTTTTTT
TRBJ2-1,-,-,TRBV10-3,CAISGRPNEQFF,TGTGCCATCTCAGGACGGCCCAACGAGCAGTTCTTC
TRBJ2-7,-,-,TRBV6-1,CASTLGGEQYF,TGTGCCAGCACCCTTGGGGGGGAGCAGTACTTC
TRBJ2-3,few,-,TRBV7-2,CASSLYPDTQYF,TGTGCCAGCAGCTTATATCCAGATACGCAGTATTTT
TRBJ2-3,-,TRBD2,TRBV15,CATSRWGGVTNTDTQYF,TGTGCCACCAGCAGGTGGGGGGGGGTTACGAACACAGATACGCAGTATTTT
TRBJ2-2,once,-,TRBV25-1,CASSEIGRGELFF,TGTGCCAGCAGTGAAATCGGGCGGGGGGAGCTGTTTTTT
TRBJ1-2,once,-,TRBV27,CASTPSTGTYGYTF,TGTGCCAGCACCCCATCAACAGGGACCTATGGCTACACCTTC
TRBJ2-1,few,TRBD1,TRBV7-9,CASSLGQGVEFF,TGTGCCAGCAGCTTAGGGCAGGGGGTGGAGTTCTTC
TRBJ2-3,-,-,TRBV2,CASIPTRTDTQYF,TGTGCCAGCATTCCGACTCGCACAGATACGCAGTATTTT
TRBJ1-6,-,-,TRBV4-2,CASSQVWATGSPLHF,TGTGCCAGCAGCCAAGTCTGGGCCACAGGGTCACCCCTCCACTTT
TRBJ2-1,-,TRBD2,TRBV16,CASNQLAPTYNEQFF,TGTGCCAGCAATCAACTAGCGCCAACCTACAATGAGCAGTTCTTC
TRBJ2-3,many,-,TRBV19,CASSLATGASTDTQYF,TGTGCCAGTAGTCTCGCGACAGGCGCTAGCACAGATACGCAGTATTTT
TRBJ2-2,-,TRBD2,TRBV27,CASSRRLAGGNTGELFF,TGTGCCAGCAGTCGGCGACTAGCGGGAGGGAACACCGGGGAGCTGTTTTTT
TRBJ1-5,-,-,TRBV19,CASSKNIDSNQPQHF,TGTGCCAGTAGTAAAAACATAGATAGCAATCAGCCCCAGCATTTT
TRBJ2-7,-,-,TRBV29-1,CSVGAGSSYEQYF,TGCAGCGTTGGGGCGGGAAGCTCCTACGAGCAGTACTTC
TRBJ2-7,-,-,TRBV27,CASSPREFGVYEQYF,TGTGCCAGCAGTCCGAGGGAGTTCGGGGTCTACGAGCAGTACTTC
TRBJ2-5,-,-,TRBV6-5,CASSSSIGRLVETQYF,TGTGCCAGCAGTTCCTCCATTGGACGCCTGGTAGAGACCCAGTACTTC
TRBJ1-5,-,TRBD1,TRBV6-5,CASTSRGRNQPQHF,TGTGCCAGCACCTCCAGGGGGCGGAATCAGCCCCAGCATTTT
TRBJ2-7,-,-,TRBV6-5,CASSVYEQYF,TGTGCCAGCAGTGTCTACGAGCAGTACTTC
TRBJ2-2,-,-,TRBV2,CASRAMTGVWTGELFF,TGTGCCAGCAGAGCGATGACGGGGGTGTGGACCGGGGAGCTGTTTTTT